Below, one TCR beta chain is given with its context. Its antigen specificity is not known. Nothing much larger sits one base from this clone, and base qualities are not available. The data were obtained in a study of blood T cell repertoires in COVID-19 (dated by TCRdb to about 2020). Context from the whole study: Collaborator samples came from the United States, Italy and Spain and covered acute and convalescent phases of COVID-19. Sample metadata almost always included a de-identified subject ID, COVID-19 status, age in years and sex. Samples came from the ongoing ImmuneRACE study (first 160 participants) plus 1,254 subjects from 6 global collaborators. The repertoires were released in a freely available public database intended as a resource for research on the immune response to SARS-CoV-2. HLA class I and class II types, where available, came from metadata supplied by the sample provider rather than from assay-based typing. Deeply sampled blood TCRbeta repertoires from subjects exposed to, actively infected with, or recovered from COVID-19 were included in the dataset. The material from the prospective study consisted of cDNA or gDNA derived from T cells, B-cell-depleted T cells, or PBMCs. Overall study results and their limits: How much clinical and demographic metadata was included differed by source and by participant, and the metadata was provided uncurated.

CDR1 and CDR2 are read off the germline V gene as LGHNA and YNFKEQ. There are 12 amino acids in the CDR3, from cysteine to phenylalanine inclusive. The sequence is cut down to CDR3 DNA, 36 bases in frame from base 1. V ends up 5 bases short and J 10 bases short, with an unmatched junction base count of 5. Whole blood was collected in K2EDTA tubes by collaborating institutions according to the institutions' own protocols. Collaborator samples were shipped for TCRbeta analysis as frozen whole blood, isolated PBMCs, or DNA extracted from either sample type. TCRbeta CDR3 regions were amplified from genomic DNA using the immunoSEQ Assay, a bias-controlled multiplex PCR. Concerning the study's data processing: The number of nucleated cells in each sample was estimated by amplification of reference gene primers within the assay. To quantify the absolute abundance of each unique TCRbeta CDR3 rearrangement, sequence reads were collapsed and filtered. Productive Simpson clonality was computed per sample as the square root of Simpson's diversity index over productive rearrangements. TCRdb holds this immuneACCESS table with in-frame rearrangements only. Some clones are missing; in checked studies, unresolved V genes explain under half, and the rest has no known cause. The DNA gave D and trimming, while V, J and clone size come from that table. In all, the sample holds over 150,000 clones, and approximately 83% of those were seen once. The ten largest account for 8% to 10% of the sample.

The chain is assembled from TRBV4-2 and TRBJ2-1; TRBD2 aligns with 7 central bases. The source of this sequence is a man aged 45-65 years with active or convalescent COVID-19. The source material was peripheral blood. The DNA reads TGTGCCAGCAGCAGCGGGATGCAGGAGCAGTTCTTC. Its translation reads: CASSSGMQEQFF.